This T cell receptor beta chain appears in the sequencing data of a study of T cells in Graves' hyperthyroidism and ophthalmopathy. On the study more broadly: Once the initial diagnosis was made, peripheral blood was obtained before any treatment.

The germline V gene has CDR1 MNHNS and CDR2 SASEGT. CDR3 length equals 14 residues. TCR beta CDR3 sequences were amplified from RNA transcripts. The primer set for the first-round RT-PCR of the TCR CDR3 was HTBI. TCRdb fed the multiplex PCR reads into MiXCR, producing one record per CDR3 protein. The table shows 530,000 or so distinct CDR3 sequences, with around a quarter occurring only once. Study-wide results and caveats: With a median lead of around 6.7 months before onset, the model predicted ophthalmopathy.

Each ophthalmopathy patient scored at least 3 on the Clinical Activity Score and at least 4 on NOSPECS grade, with duration under 3 months. Patients were excluded for uncontrolled infection, other autoimmune disease, pregnancy or lactation. Concerning this clonotype: The antigen is undetermined. This could be a read error, since a much larger clone is one nucleotide away.

V gene TRBV6-1 combines with J gene TRBJ2-5, with a weak D call TRBD2 (6 bases). The material sequenced was blood. The receptor comes from a woman aged 25-40 years with Graves' ophthalmopathy. CDR3 amino acids: CVSSDWRGEETQYF. The CDR3 coding sequence is TGTGTCAGCAGTGATTGGCGGGGCGAAGAGACCCAGTACTTC.